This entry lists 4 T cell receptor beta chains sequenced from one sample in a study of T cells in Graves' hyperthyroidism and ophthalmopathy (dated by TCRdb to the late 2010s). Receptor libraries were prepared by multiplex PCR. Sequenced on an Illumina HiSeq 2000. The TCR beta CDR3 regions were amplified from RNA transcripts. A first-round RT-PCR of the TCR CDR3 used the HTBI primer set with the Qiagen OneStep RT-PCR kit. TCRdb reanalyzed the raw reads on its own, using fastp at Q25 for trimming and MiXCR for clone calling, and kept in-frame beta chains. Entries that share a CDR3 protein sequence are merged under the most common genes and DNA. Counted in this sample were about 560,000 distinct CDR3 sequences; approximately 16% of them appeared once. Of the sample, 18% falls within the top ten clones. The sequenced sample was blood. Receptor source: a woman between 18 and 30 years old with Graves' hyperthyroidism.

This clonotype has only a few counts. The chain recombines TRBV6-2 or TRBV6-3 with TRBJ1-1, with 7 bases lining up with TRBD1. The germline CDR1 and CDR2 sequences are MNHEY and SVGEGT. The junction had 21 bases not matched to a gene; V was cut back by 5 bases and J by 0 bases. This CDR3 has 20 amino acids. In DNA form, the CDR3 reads TGTGCCAGCAGTCTTTACGATGGGACGGGACAGCTAATATTGAACACTGAAGCTTTCTTT. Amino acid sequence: CASSLYDGTGQLILNTEAFF.

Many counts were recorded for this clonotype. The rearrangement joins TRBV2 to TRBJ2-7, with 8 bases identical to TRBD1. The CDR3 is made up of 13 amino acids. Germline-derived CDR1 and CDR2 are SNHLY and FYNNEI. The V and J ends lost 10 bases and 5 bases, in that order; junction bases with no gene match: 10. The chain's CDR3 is CAMARTGLDEQYF. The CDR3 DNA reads TGTGCCATGGCCCGGACAGGGCTCGACGAGCAGTACTTC.

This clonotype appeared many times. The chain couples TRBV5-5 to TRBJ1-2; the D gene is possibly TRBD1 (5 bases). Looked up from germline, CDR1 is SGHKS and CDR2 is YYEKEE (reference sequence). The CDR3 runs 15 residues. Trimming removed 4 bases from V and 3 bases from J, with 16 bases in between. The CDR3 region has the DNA TGTGCCAGCAGCCAGGATCCGGGACGCGACTATGGCTACACCTTC. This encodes CASSQDPGRDYGYTF.

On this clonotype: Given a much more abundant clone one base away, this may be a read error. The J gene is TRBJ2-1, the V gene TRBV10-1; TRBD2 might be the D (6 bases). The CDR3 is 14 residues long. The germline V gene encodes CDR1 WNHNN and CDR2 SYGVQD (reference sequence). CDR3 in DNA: TGCGTCAGCAGTGAGTCGGGGGCCTACAATGAGCAGTTCTTC. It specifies CVSSESGAYNEQFF.